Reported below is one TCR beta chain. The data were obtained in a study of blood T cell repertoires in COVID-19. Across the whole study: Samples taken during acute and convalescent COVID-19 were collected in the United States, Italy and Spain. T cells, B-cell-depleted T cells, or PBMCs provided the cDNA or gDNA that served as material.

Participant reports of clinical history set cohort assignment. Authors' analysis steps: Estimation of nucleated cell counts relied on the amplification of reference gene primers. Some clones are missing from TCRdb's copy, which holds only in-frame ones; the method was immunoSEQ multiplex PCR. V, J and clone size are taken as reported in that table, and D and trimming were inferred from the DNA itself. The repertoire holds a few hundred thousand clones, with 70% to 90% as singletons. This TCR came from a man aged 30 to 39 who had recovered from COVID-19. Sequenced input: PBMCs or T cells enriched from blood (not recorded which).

Written as DNA, the CDR3 is TGTGCCAGCAGCCAAACAGTTTTCTCTGGAAACACCATATATTTT. As protein: CASSQTVFSGNTIYF. V gene TRBV7-8 combines with J gene TRBJ1-3, with D hard to call. With 5 bases removed from V and 0 bases from J, the gap between germline ends came to 11 bases. The CDR3 totals 15 residues. CDR1 and CDR2 from the germline V gene are SGHVS and FQNEAQ.